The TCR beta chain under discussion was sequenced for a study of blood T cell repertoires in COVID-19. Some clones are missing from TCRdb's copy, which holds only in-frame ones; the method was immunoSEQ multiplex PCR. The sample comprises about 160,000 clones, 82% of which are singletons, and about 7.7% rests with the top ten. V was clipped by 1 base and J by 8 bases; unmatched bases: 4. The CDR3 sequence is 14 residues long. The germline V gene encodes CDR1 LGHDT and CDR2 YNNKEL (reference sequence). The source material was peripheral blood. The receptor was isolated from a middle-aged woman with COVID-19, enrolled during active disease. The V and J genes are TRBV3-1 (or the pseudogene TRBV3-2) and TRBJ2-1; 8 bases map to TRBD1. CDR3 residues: CASSQAGQGYEQFF. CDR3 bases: TGTGCCAGCAGCCAAGCCGGACAGGGTTATGAGCAGTTCTTC.